The present T cell receptor beta chain was sequenced within a study of blood T cell repertoires in COVID-19. V was pared by 3 bases and J by 0 bases, with 12 bases between. The CDR3 length is 16 residues. Germline CDR1 MGHRA, CDR2 YSYEKL. Sequencing was performed with immunoSEQ multiplex PCR; in TCRdb, only in-frame clones are kept and a portion is missing. The sample contains around 450,000 clones, roughly 87% of which appear only once. The study recruited people aged about 18 to 95 years across around 24 US areas. Self-reported history from a screening survey and questionnaire set each donor's cohort.

This chain links TRBV4-1 with TRBJ2-1, with a weak D call TRBD1 (5 bases). This TCR was sampled from a woman younger than 30 who had recovered from COVID-19. The sequencing input was PBMCs or T cells enriched from blood (not recorded which). The CDR3 loop reads CASSQGPPSSYNEQFF. The CDR3 DNA follows: TGCGCCAGCAGCCAGGGGCCGCCAAGCTCCTACAATGAGCAGTTCTTC.